This entry is about one T cell receptor (beta chain). Its antigen is currently unknown. Here immunoSEQ multiplex PCR was the method, and the copy in TCRdb shows in-frame clones only, minus some. The data contain some 83,000 clones, more than 70% of them singletons. The data originate from a study of T cell responses to AZD1222 COVID-19 vaccine. Regarding the study as a whole: Regions 160-218 and 743-854 held dominance among vaccine-associated CD4 TCRs, which spanned spike.

The source of this sequence is an adult in good health. The specimen comprised peripheral blood, sampled on day 0 of AZD1222 vaccination.

CDR3 coding DNA: TGTGCCTGCATTGGGGGGTCTGGAAACACCATATATTTT. It is translated as CACIGGSGNTIYF. This chain links TRBV30 with TRBJ1-3; weak D call: TRBD1 (5 bases). V lost 6 bases and J lost 1, with 10 bases in between. Germline CDR1 GTSNPN, CDR2 SVGIG (reference sequence). The CDR3 totals 13 residues.